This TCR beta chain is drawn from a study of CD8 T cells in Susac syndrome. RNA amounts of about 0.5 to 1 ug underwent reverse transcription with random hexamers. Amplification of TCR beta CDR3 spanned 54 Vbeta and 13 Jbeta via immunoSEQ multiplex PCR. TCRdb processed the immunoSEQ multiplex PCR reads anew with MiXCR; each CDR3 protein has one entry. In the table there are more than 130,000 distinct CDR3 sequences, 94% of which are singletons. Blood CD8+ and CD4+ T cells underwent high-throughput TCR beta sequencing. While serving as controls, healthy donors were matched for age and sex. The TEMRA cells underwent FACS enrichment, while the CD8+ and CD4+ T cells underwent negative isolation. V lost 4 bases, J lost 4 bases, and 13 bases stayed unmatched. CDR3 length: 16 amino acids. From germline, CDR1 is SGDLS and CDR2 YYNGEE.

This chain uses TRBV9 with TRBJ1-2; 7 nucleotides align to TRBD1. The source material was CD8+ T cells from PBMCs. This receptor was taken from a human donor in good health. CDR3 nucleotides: TGTGCCAGCAGCCTAACCGGGACAGAGGCCCTCTATGGCTACACCTTC. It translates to CASSLTGTEALYGYTF.